This TCR beta chain comes out of a study of CD8 T cells in Susac syndrome. Regarding the study as a whole: It was acknowledged in the study that the number of individuals who were included in its TCR sequencing and HLA analysis was relatively small.

RNA was extracted with the RNeasy kit, and a quantity of roughly 0.45 to 1 ug was reverse transcribed using random hexamers. With immunoSEQ multiplex PCR, TCR beta CDR3 was amplified across 54 Vbeta and 13 Jbeta. MiXCR was run by TCRdb on the immunoSEQ multiplex PCR reads, yielding one entry per CDR3 protein. The data show about 300,000 distinct CDR3 sequences, 80% to 90% seen once. CDR3 length equals 13 residues. V trimming: 5 bases; J trimming: 1 base; junction bases outside the gene matches: 3. Germline V CDR1 and CDR2: GTSNPN, SVGIG (reference sequence). Turning to this clonotype: The antigen is not known.

The study sequenced TCR beta in blood CD8+ and CD4+ T cells. TEMRA cells were FACS-enriched, and CD8+ and CD4+ T cells were isolated negatively. Sequencing input: CD8+ T cells from PBMCs. This receptor was obtained from a human donor with multiple sclerosis. The chain joins TRBV30 to TRBJ1-1; 8 bases are shared with TRBD1. The DNA for the CDR3 is TGTGCCTGGGGAGACAGGGGGAACACTGAAGCTTTCTTT. Residues: CAWGDRGNTEAFF.